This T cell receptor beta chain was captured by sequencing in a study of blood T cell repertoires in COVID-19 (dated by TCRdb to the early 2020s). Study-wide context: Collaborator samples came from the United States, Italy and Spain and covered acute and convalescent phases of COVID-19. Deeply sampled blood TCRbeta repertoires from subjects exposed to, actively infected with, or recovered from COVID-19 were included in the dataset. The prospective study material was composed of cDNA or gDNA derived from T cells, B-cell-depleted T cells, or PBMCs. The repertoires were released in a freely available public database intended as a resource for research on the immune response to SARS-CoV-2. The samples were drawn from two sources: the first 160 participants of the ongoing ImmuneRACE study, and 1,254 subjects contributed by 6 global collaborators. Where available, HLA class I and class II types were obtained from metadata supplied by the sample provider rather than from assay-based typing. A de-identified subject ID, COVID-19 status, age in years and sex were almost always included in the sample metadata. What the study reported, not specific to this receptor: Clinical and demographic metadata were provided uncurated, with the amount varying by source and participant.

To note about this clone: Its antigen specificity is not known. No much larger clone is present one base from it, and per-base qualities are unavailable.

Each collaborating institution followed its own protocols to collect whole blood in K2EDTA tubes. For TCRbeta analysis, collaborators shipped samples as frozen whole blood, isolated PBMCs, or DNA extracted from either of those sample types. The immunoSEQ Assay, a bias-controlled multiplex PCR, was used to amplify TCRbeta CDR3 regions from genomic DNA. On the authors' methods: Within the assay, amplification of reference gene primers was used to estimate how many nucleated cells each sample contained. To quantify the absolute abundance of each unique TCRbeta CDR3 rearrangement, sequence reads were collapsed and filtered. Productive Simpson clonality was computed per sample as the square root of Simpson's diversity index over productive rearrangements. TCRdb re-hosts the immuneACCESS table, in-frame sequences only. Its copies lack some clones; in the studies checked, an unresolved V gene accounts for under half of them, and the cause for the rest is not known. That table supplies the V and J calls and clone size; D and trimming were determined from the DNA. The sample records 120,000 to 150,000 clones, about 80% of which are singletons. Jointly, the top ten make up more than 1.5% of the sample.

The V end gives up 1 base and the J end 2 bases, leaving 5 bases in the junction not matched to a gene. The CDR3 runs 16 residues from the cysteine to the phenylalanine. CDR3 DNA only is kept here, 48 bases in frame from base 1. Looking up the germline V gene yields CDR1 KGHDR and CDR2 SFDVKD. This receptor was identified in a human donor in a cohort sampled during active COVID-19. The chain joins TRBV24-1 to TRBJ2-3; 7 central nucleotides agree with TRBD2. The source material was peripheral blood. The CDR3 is CATSDFRGGPTDTQYF. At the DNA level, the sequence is TGTGCCACCAGTGATTTTAGGGGAGGGCCCACAGATACGCAGTATTTT.